The 18 T cell receptor beta chains in this list originate from one sample, sequenced in a study of OX40 agonist ivuxolimab in advanced cancers. Clones were read by immunoSEQ multiplex PCR, and TCRdb kept only the in-frame ones, dropping some. This table holds 70,000 or so clones, approximately 89% found once. The material was CD4+ or CD8+ T cells sorted from blood, obtained in a trial of the OX40 agonist ivuxolimab. Receptors originate from an adult with an advanced solid tumor such as melanoma, head and neck, liver or kidney cancer.

The V call is TRBV19, the J call TRBJ2-2, with TRBD2 identical over 8 bases. This CDR3 spans 14 amino acids. Germline CDR1 LNHDA, CDR2 SQIVND (reference sequence). The trim removed 7 bases at V and 6 bases at J, leaving 7 bases unmatched. CDR3 protein: CASNTPGGAGELFF. CDR3 DNA sequence: TGTGCCAGTAATACCCCCGGGGGGGCCGGGGAGCTGTTTTTT. Together with reference TRBV19 and TRBJ2-2, the CDR3 gives the full variable domain: DGGITQSPKYLFRKEGQNVTLSCEQNLNHDAMYWYRQDPGQGLRLIYYSQIVNDFQKGDIAEGYSVSREKKESFPLTVTSAQKNPTAFYLCASNTPGGAGELFFGEGSRLTVL.

Worth noting for this clone: Mismatch with germline at one junction end may stem from a read error. V usage is TRBV4-1 and J usage is TRBJ2-1, with 11 bases identical to TRBD2. CDR1 and CDR2 from the germline V gene are MGHRA and YSYEKL. The CDR3 has 16 residues. The CDR3 DNA follows: TGCGCCAGCAGCCAGATCTCTAGCGGGGGGAACAATGAGCAGCTCTTC. The encoded protein is CASSQISSGGNNEQLF.

V usage is TRBV28 and J usage is TRBJ2-3, with a possible D match to TRBD1 (6 bases). V lost 11 bases and J lost 1, with 10 bases in between. This CDR3 is 12 amino acids long. Germline V gene sequence: CDR1 MDHEN, CDR2 SYDVKM. CDR3 region: CAGKGGTDTQYF. Here the CDR3 DNA reads TGTGCCGGAAAGGGGGGCACAGATACGCAGTATTTT.

This sequence joins TRBV11-3 and TRBJ2-3; D not resolved. Germline V gene sequence: CDR1 SGHNT, CDR2 YENEEA. The CDR3 length is 12 residues. Trimming left V 3 bases short and J 2 bases short, with 3 bases between. The CDR3 DNA is TGTGCCAGCAGCTTGAACACAGATACGCAGTATTTT. It translates to CASSLNTDTQYF.

V usage is TRBV13 and J usage is TRBJ1-6; 7 nucleotides agree with TRBD1. The ends lost 9 bases at V and 10 bases at J; junction bases unmatched: 12. Germline V gene data show CDR1 as PRHDT and CDR2 as FYEKMQ (reference sequence). This CDR3 comprises 14 residues. The CDR3 sequence is CASGSGGVSSPLHF. CDR3 DNA sequence: TGTGCCAGTGGCTCAGGGGGTGTCTCCTCACCCCTCCACTTT.

The V and J genes are TRBV5-1 and TRBJ1-1; no definite D call. Looked up from germline, CDR1 is SGHRS and CDR2 is YFSETQ. Deletions cut 4 bases from V and 13 bases from J, with 20 bases between. CDR3 length: 13 residues. The chain's CDR3 is CASSRSPPTDVFF. The CDR3 DNA reads as TGCGCCAGCAGCCGGAGCCCACCCACTGATGTTTTCTTT.

The chain has TRBV7-2 and TRBJ2-5, with D tentatively TRBD1 (5 bases). The CDR3 length is 15 residues. The V end was cut by 3 bases, the J end by 5 bases, with 16 bases between. Looked up from germline, CDR1 is SGHTA and CDR2 is FQGNSA. The CDR3 coding sequence is TGTGCCAGCAGCTTCGGTCCGGACAAGAGGGAGACCCAGTACTTC. Translation: CASSFGPDKRETQYF.

The gene calls are TRBV2 and TRBJ1-1, with a weak D call TRBD1 (6 bases). CDR3 length: 14 residues. CDR1 is SNHLY, CDR2 FYNNEI, per germline. Trimming took 5 bases from V and 4 from J, leaving 14 bases between them. The chain's CDR3 is CASSSMGGRTEAFF. Here the CDR3 DNA reads TGTGCCAGCAGTTCGATGGGGGGGCGCACTGAAGCTTTCTTT. Supplemented by reference TRBV2 and TRBJ1-1, the full variable domain reads EPEVTQTPSHQVTQMGQEVILRCVPISNHLYFYWYRQILGQKVEFLVSFYNNEISEKSEIFDDQFSVERPDGSNFTLKIRSTKLEDSAMYFCASSSMGGRTEAFFGQGTRLTVV.

This clone was found once. V usage is TRBV28 and J usage is TRBJ1-3; 7 positions agree with TRBD1. With 4 bases clipped from V and 0 bases from J, the junction kept 6 bases outside the gene matches. Per the germline V gene, CDR1 is MDHEN and CDR2 is SYDVKM. This CDR3 is built from 16 residues. CDR3 in amino acids: CASSSGGQSSGNTIYF. CDR3 coding DNA: TGTGCCAGCAGTTCCGGGGGACAGAGCTCTGGAAACACCATATATTTT. Full variable domain (rest looked up from reference TRBV28 and TRBJ1-3): DVKVTQSSRYLVKRTGEKVFLECVQDMDHENMFWYRQDPGLGLRLIYFSYDVKMKEKGDIPEGYSVSREKKERFSLILESASTNQTSMYLCASSSGGQSSGNTIYFGEGSWLTVV.

This chain links TRBV2 with TRBJ2-3; a possible D gene is TRBD2 (5 bases). The CDR3 is made up of 15 amino acids. In germline, CDR1 is SNHLY, CDR2 FYNNEI. V was trimmed by 10 bases and J by 0 bases, leaving 17 bases between them. The CDR3 sequence: CATGEMGASTDTQYF. In DNA form, the CDR3 reads TGTGCCACTGGCGAGATGGGAGCTAGCACAGATACGCAGTATTTT.

This chain connects TRBV6-6 to TRBJ1-1, with D perhaps matching TRBD1 (6 bases). Trimming shortened V by 5 bases and J by 1 base, and 8 bases separated the two germline ends. Germline values: CDR1 MNHNY, CDR2 SVGAGI (reference sequence). CDR3 length equals 13 residues. The CDR3 protein is CASSKTGNTEAFF. CDR3 sequence (DNA): TGTGCCAGCAGTAAGACAGGGAACACTGAAGCTTTCTTT.

V usage is TRBV6-4 and J usage is TRBJ1-2, with D tentatively TRBD1 (5 bases). V gave up 4 bases and J gave up 8 bases, with 17 bases separating them. CDR1 is MRHNA and CDR2 is SNTAGT in the germline V gene. This CDR3 has 14 residues. This CDR3 reads CASSALGGGSGYTF. The CDR3 coding sequence is TGTGCCAGCAGTGCCCTGGGGGGGGGAAGCGGCTACACCTTC.

V gene TRBV2 combines with J gene TRBJ1-5; D not certain. CDR1 is SNHLY, CDR2 FYNNEI, per germline. V dropped 0 bases and J dropped 6 bases, with 15 bases sitting between them. The CDR3 contains 16 residues. CDR3 in amino acids: CASSEARANTAQPQHF. DNA of the CDR3: TGTGCCAGCAGTGAAGCAAGGGCCAACACCGCTCAGCCCCAGCATTTT.

The chain uses TRBV6-1 and TRBJ2-7, with D unresolved. This CDR3 contains 15 residues. The V end was cut by 0 bases, the J end by 2 bases, with 11 bases between. Looked up from germline, CDR1 is MNHNS and CDR2 is SASEGT. CDR3 residues: CASSEARAPPYEQYF. In DNA, the CDR3 is TGTGCCAGCAGTGAAGCCCGGGCCCCCCCCTACGAGCAGTACTTC.

The V and J genes are TRBV6-5 and TRBJ1-5, with D possibly matching TRBD1 (6 bases). The CDR3 sequence is 13 residues long. In germline, CDR1 is MNHEY, CDR2 SVGAGI. Between the trimmed V and J ends, which lost 8 bases and 6 bases, there was a span of 14 bases. Written as DNA, the CDR3 is TGTGCCAGCTGGGGGGGCTTGTCTCAGCCCCAGCATTTT. Protein sequence: CASWGGLSQPQHF.

The gene calls are TRBV30 and TRBJ2-5, with TRBD2 identical over 10 bases. The CDR3 loop spans 15 amino acids. Germline V gene data show CDR1 as GTSNPN and CDR2 as SVGIG (reference sequence). V shed 1 base and J 2 bases; nucleotides not matched to a gene: 4. The CDR3 loop reads CAWSGTAGGQETQYF. The CDR3 coding sequence is TGTGCCTGGAGTGGTACAGCGGGGGGGCAAGAGACCCAGTACTTC.

This chain connects TRBV7-9 to TRBJ2-7, with TRBD2 matching 7 bases. This CDR3 comprises 14 residues. The V segment lost 0 bases and the J segment 1 base; nucleotides outside the gene matches: 0. Per germline, CDR1 SEHNR and CDR2 FQNEAQ (reference sequence). CDR3 in amino acids: CASSLAGGSYEQYF. The CDR3 DNA sequence: TGTGCCAGCAGCTTAGCGGGAGGGTCCTACGAGCAGTACTTC.

This chain joins TRBV28 and TRBJ2-1; 9 bases line up with TRBD1. Trimming cost V 6 bases and J 4 bases; bases outside gene matches: 10. Per germline, CDR1 MDHEN and CDR2 SYDVKM. CDR3 length: 16 residues. In DNA, the CDR3 is TGTGCCAGCAGCCGGGTTTCGGGGACAGGGTACAATGAGCAGTTCTTC. Translating it yields CASSRVSGTGYNEQFF.